One TCR beta chain is described in this entry. Its antigen is unknown. This sample was included in a study of vaccination and CD4 T cells after COVID-19. Looking at the study overall: After nasal swab PCR-confirmed SARS-CoV-2, under 10 convalescents had mild disease and one severe. Cells were stimulated with overlapping spike peptide pools from SARS-CoV-2, HCoV-NL63, HCoV-OC43 and HCoV-229E.

Sequencing of cultured CD4+ T cell DNA used the Oncomine TCR Beta short-read assay. TCRdb redid the calling of the PCR reads with MiXCR, one entry per CDR3 protein. The table includes 10,000 to 15,000 distinct CDR3 sequences, roughly 50% detected once. Treatment noted: roughly nine-day PBMC culture with coronavirus spike peptide pools or control peptides (ViraFEST assay). This CDR3 comprises 15 residues. The J segment lost 2 bases and the V segment lost 2 bases, leaving 5 bases of the junction unmatched. From germline, CDR1 is MNHNS and CDR2 SASEGT. The TCR comes from a human donor who had recovered from COVID-19. The specimen was CD4+ T cells from blood, cultured in vitro. The chain links TRBV6-1 to TRBJ2-5, with 7 bases aligning to TRBD1. The CDR3 coding sequence is TGTGCCAGCAGTGAACGGGACAGAGTTCAAGAGACCCAGTACTTC. It encodes CASSERDRVQETQYF.